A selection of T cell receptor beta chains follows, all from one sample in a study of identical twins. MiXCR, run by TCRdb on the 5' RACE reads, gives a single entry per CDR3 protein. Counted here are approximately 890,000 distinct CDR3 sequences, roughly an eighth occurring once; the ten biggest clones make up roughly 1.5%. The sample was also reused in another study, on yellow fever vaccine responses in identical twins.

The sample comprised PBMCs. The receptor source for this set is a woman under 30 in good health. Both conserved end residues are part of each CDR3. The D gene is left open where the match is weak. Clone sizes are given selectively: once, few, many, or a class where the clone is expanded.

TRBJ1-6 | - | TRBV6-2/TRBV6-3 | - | TGTGCCAGCAGTTACCACAGGGTTTTCGAGTCACCCCTCCACTTT | CASSYHRVFESPLHF
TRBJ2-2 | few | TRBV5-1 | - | TGCGCCAGCAGCTTGATTATGGGGAAGCGAGACACCGGGGAGCTGTTTTTT | CASSLIMGKRDTGELFF
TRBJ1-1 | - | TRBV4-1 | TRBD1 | TGCGCCAGCAGCCCCGACAGGGTACGTGGGACTGAAGCTTTCTTT | CASSPDRVRGTEAFF
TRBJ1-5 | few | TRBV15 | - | TGTGCCACCAGCAGAAAAGATCAGCCCCAGCATTTT | CATSRKDQPQHF
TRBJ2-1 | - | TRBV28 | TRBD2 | TGTGCCAGCGCCCTAGCGGGGGGGGGCTCCTACAATGAGCAGTTCTTC | CASALAGGGSYNEQFF
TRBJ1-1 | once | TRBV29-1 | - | TGCAGCGTGGAAGGGCGGGCGAACACTGAAGCTTTCTTT | CSVEGRANTEAFF
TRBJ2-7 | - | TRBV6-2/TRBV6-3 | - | TGTGCCAGCAAAACTTGGCGGGACCCCTACGAGCAGTACTTC | CASKTWRDPYEQYF
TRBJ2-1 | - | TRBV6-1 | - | TGTGCCAGCAGTGAACACGGGGCCGATGAGCAGTTCTTC | CASSEHGADEQFF
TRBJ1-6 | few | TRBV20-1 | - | TGCAGTGCTAGAGATCTGACGGGATATAATTCACCCCTCCACTTT | CSARDLTGYNSPLHF
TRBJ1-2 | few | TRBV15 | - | TGTGCCACCAGCAGAGGGACACCCTCGGGCTATGGCTACACCTTC | CATSRGTPSGYGYTF
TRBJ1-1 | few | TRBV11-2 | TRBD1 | TGTGCCAGCAGCTCGAGTGAGACAGGGTACGGGATGAACACTGAAGCTTTCTTT | CASSSSETGYGMNTEAFF
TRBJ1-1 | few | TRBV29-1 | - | TGCAGCGTTGTACAGGGAAACACTGAAGCTTTCTTT | CSVVQGNTEAFF
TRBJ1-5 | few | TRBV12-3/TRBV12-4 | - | TGTGCCAGCAGTTTATGGGGAGGGAACGGCAATCAGCCCCAGCATTTT | CASSLWGGNGNQPQHF
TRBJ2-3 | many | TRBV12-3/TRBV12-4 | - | TGTGCCAGCAGTTTTAGGTGGGACATCACAGATACGCAGTATTTT | CASSFRWDITDTQYF
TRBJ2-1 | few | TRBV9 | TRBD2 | TGTGCCAGCAGCGCCGGAACCGTAGCGGGGGGGTTGAATGAGCAGTTCTTC | CASSAGTVAGGLNEQFF
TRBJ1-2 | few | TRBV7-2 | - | TGTGCCAGCAGCCCGCCCTACAGGGTGAACTATGGCTACACCTTC | CASSPPYRVNYGYTF
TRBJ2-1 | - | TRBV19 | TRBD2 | TGTGCCAGTAGTATTCTCTCTAGCGGGAGCTACAATGAGCAGTTCTTC | CASSILSSGSYNEQFF
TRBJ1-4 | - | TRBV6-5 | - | TGTGCCAGCAGTTACTCGAGCCGGGGGAGCGAAAAACTGTTTTTT | CASSYSSRGSEKLFF
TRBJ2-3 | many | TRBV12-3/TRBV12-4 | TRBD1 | TGTGCCAGCAGTCCCGTGACAGGGGAGCCGGATACGCAGTATTTT | CASSPVTGEPDTQYF
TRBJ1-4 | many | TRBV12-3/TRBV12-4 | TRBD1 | TGTGCCAGCAGCACCTGGGGCAGGGGGCCTAATGAAAAACTGTTTTTT | CASSTWGRGPNEKLFF
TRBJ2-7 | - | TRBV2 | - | TGTGCCAGCGGAACTAACTCCTACGAGCAGTACTTC | CASGTNSYEQYF
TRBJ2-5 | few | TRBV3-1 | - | TGTGCCAGCAGCCAAATCATCAGGCGGGAGACCCAGTACTTC | CASSQIIRRETQYF
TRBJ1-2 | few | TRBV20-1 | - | TGCAGTGCTACGGGGTCGGGCTATGGCTACACCTTC | CSATGSGYGYTF
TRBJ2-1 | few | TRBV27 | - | TGTGCCAGCTCCGGGCGATGGTACTACAATGAGCAGTTCTTC | CASSGRWYYNEQFF
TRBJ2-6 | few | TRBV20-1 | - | TGCAGTGCTAGGGGACCATACTCTGGGGCCAACGTCCTGACTTTC | CSARGPYSGANVLTF
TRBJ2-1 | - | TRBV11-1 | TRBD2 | TGTGCCAGCAGCTTAAAGGCTAGCGGGAGTTGGAAGGTGTTCTTC | CASSLKASGSWKVFF
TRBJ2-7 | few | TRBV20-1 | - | TGCAGTGCTTACAGGGACTCCTACGAGCAGTACTTC | CSAYRDSYEQYF
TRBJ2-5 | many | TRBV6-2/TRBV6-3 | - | TGTGCCAGCAGTTACGGCCGGGACAACCAAGAGACCCAGTACTTC | CASSYGRDNQETQYF
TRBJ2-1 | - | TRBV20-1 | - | TGCAGTGCCGAAGGACGAGGAGCGGCTTCCTACAATGAGCAGTTCTTC | CSAEGRGAASYNEQFF
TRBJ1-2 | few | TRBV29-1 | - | TGCAGCGTTGAAGATCCGGGAGCCGGGTATGGCTACACCTTC | CSVEDPGAGYGYTF
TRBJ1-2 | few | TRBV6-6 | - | TGTGCCAGCAGGAGGGAACGGGGCTACACCTTC | CASRRERGYTF
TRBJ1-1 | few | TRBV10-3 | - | TGTGCCATCAGTGATCAGGGGATGAACACTGAAGCTTTCTTT | CAISDQGMNTEAFF
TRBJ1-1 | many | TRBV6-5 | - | TGTGCCAGCAAGCCTGCCCTTCAAGAGCTGAACACTGAAGCTTTCTTT | CASKPALQELNTEAFF
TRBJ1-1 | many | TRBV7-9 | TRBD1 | TGTGCCAGCAGCCCGCGGGACAGGGTTAAAGCTTTCTTT | CASSPRDRVKAFF
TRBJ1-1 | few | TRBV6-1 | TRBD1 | TGTGCCAGCAGCCTCAGGGGACAGGCTAAGGAAGCTTTCTTT | CASSLRGQAKEAFF
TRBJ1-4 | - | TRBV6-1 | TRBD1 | TGTGCCAGCAGTATCCGACAGGGGGGAGATGAAAAACTGTTTTTT | CASSIRQGGDEKLFF
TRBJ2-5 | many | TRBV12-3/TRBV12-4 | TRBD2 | TGTGCCAGCCTGACTAGCGGGGTCCAAGAGACCCAGTACTTC | CASLTSGVQETQYF
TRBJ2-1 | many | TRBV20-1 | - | TGCAGTTCGGAATCCTACAATGAGCAGTTCTTC | CSSESYNEQFF
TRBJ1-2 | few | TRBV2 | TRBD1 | TGTGCCAGCAGTGGGGACAGTTCTAACTATGGCTACACCTTC | CASSGDSSNYGYTF
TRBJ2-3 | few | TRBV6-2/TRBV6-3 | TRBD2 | TGTGCCAGCAGTCGAGTAGCGGGAGCGGCAGATACGCAGTATTTT | CASSRVAGAADTQYF
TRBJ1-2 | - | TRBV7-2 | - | TGTGCCAGCAGCCCCGCGTCGCAGGGTAACTATGGCTACACCTTC | CASSPASQGNYGYTF
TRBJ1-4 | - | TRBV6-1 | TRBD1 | TGTGCCAGCAGGGGGGGGGACAGGGTGGATGAAAAACTGTTTTTT | CASRGGDRVDEKLFF
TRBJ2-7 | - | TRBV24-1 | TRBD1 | TGTGCCACCAGTGACGGTGGGACAGGGGCCCACGAGCAGTACTTC | CATSDGGTGAHEQYF
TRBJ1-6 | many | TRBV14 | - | TGTGCCAGCAGAACCAAGGATAATTCACCCCTCCACTTT | CASRTKDNSPLHF
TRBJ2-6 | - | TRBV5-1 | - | TGCGCCAGCAGCTTGGACCTTATAGCTGGGGCCAACGTCCTGACTTTC | CASSLDLIAGANVLTF
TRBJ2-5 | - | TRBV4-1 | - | TGCGCCAGCAGCCAAGACTTCATAGAGACCCAGTACTTC | CASSQDFIETQYF
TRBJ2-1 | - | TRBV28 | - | TGTGCCAGCAGTTTAAACTTAATGTTAGCGGAATTATCATACAATGAGCAGTTCTTC | CASSLNLMLAELSYNEQFF
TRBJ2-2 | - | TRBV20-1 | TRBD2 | TGCAGTGCTAGAGACCCAGGGAGGGGATCCGGGGAGCTGTTTTTT | CSARDPGRGSGELFF
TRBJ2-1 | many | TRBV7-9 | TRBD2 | TGTGCCAGCAGCTCCAGACTAGCGGGAGTCAATGAGCAGTTCTTC | CASSSRLAGVNEQFF
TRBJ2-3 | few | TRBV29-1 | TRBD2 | TGCAGCGTTGAGGTGGTAGCGGGGGGCATTGCAGATACGCAGTATTTT | CSVEVVAGGIADTQYF
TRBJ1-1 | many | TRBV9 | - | TGTGCCAGCAGCACCTCCCCGGGTAACGAAGCTTTCTTT | CASSTSPGNEAFF
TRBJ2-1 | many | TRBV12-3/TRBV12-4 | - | TGTGCCAGCAGTCCCCACGGGGGAGTCCACAATGAGCAGTTCTTC | CASSPHGGVHNEQFF
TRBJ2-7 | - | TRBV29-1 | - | TGCAGCGTTGAATCGGGTTCGGGGCAGTACTTC | CSVESGSGQYF
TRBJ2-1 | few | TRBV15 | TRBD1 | TGTGCCACCAGCAGAGGACAGGGGGCGGGTAATGAGCAGTTCTTC | CATSRGQGAGNEQFF
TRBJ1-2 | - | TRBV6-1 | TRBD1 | TGTGCCAGCAGACTCTTAGGACAGGGTGCCTATGGCTACACCTTC | CASRLLGQGAYGYTF
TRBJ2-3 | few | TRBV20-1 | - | TGCAGTGCTGGGACCTACAGGCTTGTAAATACGCAGTATTTT | CSAGTYRLVNTQYF
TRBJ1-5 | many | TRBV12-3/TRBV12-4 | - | TGTGCCAGCAGCCCGACAGTTTATAGCAATCAGCCCCAGCATTTT | CASSPTVYSNQPQHF
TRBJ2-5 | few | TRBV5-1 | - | TGCGCCAGCGCGGCTGGGGGTTCCCAAGAGACCCAGTACTTC | CASAAGGSQETQYF